Described below is a single T cell receptor (beta chain) sequence and its context. These data belong to a study of cytomegalovirus exposure and HLA in healthy donors. The repertoire was sequenced with immunoSEQ multiplex PCR; TCRdb's copy has only in-frame clones and lacks some. The sample has fewer than 85,000 clones; roughly 94% are singletons. This sequence originates from a woman between 18 and 30 years old in good health and CMV-seronegative. The material sequenced was PBMCs.

The CDR3 DNA sequence: TGTGCCAGCAGCCAAGTGGGGACAGGCCCCTACGAGCAGTACTTC. This gives the protein CASSQVGTGPYEQYF. The rearrangement uses TRBV4-2 and TRBJ2-7; 8 positions agree with TRBD1. Germline V lookup: CDR1 LGHNA, CDR2 YNFKEQ. The CDR3 is made up of 15 amino acids. Germline trimming cut 1 base from V and 2 bases from J; bases unmatched to any gene: 4.